One TCR beta chain is described in this entry. This sample was included in a study of blood T cell repertoires in COVID-19. The table came from immunoSEQ multiplex PCR; TCRdb's copy has only in-frame clones and leaves some out. The top ten hold more than 3% of the sample, which has 110,000 or so clones, roughly 84% seen once. The CDR3 is 19 amino acids. The germline V and J ends were trimmed by 7 bases and 2 bases, with 24 bases remaining between them. Germline CDR1 MRHNA, CDR2 SNTAGT. The clonotype comes from a man aged 40-49 years with acute or convalescent COVID-19. Sequencing input: peripheral blood. The genes are TRBV6-4 and TRBJ2-6, with TRBD1 as a possible D gene (6 bases). CDR3 protein: CASTPVSWDTVTGANVLTF. The DNA of the CDR3 is TGTGCCAGCACCCCCGTGAGCTGGGACACGGTGACTGGGGCCAACGTCCTGACTTTC.